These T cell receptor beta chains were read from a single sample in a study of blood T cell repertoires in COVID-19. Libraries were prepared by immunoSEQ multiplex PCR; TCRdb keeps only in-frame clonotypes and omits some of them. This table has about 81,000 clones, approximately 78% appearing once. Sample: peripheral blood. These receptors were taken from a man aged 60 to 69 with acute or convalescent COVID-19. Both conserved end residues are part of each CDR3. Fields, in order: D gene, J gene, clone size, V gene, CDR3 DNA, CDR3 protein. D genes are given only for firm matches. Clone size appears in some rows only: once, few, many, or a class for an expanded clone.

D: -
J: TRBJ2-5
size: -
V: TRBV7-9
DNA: TGTGCCAGCAGCTTAGAGACAGGACGGCAGCAAGAGACCCAGTACTTC
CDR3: CASSLETGRQQETQYF

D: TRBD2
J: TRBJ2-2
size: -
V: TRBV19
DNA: TGTGCCAGTAGTATAGCAGGTAGCGGGAGGCCCGGGGAGCTGTTTTTT
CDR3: CASSIAGSGRPGELFF

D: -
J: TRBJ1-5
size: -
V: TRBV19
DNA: TGTGCCAGTAGTATAGGAGCAGGGTCAAATCAGCCCCAGCATTTT
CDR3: CASSIGAGSNQPQHF

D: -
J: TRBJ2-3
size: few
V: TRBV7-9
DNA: TGTGCCAGCAGCTCGATCGGGATCAGCACAGATACGCAGTATTTT
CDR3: CASSSIGISTDTQYF

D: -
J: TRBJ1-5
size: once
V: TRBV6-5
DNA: TGTGCCAGCAGCGTAGGGGCCGATCAGCCCCAGCATTTT
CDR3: CASSVGADQPQHF

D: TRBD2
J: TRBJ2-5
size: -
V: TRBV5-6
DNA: TGTGCCAGCAGCTTGAGGCTAGCGGGAGGGCCGCGGGAGACCCAGTACTTC
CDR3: CASSLRLAGGPRETQYF

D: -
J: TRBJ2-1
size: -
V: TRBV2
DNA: TGTGCCAGCAGTGCCGGCAATGAGCAGTTCTTC
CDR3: CASSAGNEQFF

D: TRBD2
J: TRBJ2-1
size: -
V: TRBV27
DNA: TGTGCCAGCAGCTACGCAAGCGGGAGGGCCGTCTATGAGCAGTTCTTC
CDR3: CASSYASGRAVYEQFF

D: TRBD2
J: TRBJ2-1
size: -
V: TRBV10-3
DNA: TGTGCCATCAGAATGGGACTAGCGGGAATCCAGTTCTTC
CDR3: CAIRMGLAGIQFF

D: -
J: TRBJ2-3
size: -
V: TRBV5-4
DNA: TGTGCCAGCAGCTTGAGGGAGACGGGGTTCACAGATACGCAGTATTTT
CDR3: CASSLRETGFTDTQYF

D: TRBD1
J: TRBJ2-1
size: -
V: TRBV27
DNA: TGTGCCAGCAAAATAATCCGGACAGGGCTTTTCAATGAGCAGTTCTTC
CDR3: CASKIIRTGLFNEQFF

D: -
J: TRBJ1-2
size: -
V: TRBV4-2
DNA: TGTGCCAGCAGCCAAGATCGCCAGGGTTCGCTTGGCTACACCTTC
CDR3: CASSQDRQGSLGYTF

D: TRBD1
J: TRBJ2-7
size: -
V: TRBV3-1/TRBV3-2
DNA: TGTGCCAGCAGCCAAGACAGGGGGTGGAACGAGCAGTACTTC
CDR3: CASSQDRGWNEQYF

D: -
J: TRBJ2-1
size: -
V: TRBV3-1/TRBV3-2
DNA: TGTGCCAGCAGCCCCAAAAACTACAATGAGCAGTTCTTC
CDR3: CASSPKNYNEQFF

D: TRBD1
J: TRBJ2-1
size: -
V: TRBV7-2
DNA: TGTGCCAGCAGCTCCTCCGGGACAGAGACCTACAATGAGCAGTTCTTC
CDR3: CASSSSGTETYNEQFF

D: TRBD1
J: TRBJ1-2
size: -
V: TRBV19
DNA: TGTGCCAGCGATGGACGAGGACAGGGAGACTATGGCTACACCTTC
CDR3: CASDGRGQGDYGYTF

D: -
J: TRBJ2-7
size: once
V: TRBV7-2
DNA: TGTGCCAGCAGCTTAGTCCACGGGGGAGCCGGCGAGCAGTACTTC
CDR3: CASSLVHGGAGEQYF

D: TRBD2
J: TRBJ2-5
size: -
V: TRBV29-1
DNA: TGCAGCGTTGCTCTCTCGGGAGGGGAGACCCAGTACTTC
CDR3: CSVALSGGETQYF

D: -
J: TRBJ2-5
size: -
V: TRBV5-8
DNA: TGTGCCAGCAGCTTCGGAACTATTCGAGAGACCCAGTACTTC
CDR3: CASSFGTIRETQYF

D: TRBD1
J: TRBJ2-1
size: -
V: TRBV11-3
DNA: TGTGCCAGCAGAGGCCCAGGGGGCACCGAGCAGTTCTTC
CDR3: CASRGPGGTEQFF

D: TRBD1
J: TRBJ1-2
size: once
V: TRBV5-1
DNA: TGCGCCAGCAGCTTGGAGGGAAGACAGGGAGGCTACACCTTC
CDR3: CASSLEGRQGGYTF

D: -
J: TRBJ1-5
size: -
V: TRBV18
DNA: TGTGCCAGCTCCGACCAAGGGGATCAGCCCCAGCATTTT
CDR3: CASSDQGDQPQHF

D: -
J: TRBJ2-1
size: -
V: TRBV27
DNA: TGTGCCAGCAGTTTCGTTGGGGGGTCCTACAATGAGCAGTTCTTC
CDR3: CASSFVGGSYNEQFF